This TCR beta chain was sequenced for a study of T cell repertoires in ileal Crohn's disease. Looking at the study overall: Every patient was operated on for stricturing (about 60%) or penetrating (about 39%) complications. Per sample, roughly 470 nanograms of biopsy DNA were TCRB immunosequenced.

Time point of the sample: inflamed ileum from the surgical specimen. Eligibility required adulthood, ileal or ileocolonic Crohn's disease and indicated ileocolonic resection. This clone was seen a single time. CDR1 is SGHTA, CDR2 FQGTGA, per germline. The V and J ends lost 4 bases and 1 base respectively, with 10 bases between them. The CDR3 runs 15 residues. Data came from immunoSEQ multiplex PCR; TCRdb stores just in-frame clones and leaves some out. The top ten hold around 6.9% of the sample, which has roughly 4,200 clones, roughly three quarters seen once. Sequencing was performed on ileal tissue. This chain links TRBV7-3 with TRBJ2-2; perhaps TRBD2 as D (5 bases). This TCR derives from an adult with Crohn's disease. CDR3 amino acids: CASSSLAGNTGELFF. The CDR3 DNA is TGTGCCAGCAGCTCTCTAGCCGGGAACACCGGGGAGCTGTTTTTT.